This T cell receptor (beta chain) was recovered during a study of T-cell reconstitution after alpha-beta-depleted transplantation in children. General study points: Two months or so post-transplant, alpha-beta T cells reportedly derived from several hundred expanded graft clones. Certain patients had high TCRbeta diversity at day 60, and it came from recipient T cells and thymic progenitors that survived.

During its preparation, the TCRbeta library received unique molecular identifiers. TCRdb independently ran MiXCR on the PCR reads; one entry per CDR3 protein. There are hundreds of thousands of distinct CDR3 sequences in the sample; less than 9% occur only once, and 6.3% lies in the top ten. This clonotype occurred many times. Its antigen is as yet unknown. Per germline, CDR1 SGHDT and CDR2 YYEEEE. The length of the CDR3 is 15 residues. The germline V and J ends were trimmed by 1 base and 4 bases, with 14 bases remaining between them. The sample was PBMCs, mostly from graft donor cells, taken 180 days after TCRalphabeta/CD19-depleted stem cell transplant. The V gene is TRBV5-6, the J gene TRBJ1-2; D ambiguous. The receptor was derived from a male patient younger than 18 who had a stem cell transplant for acute lymphoblastic leukemia, so the T cells may come from the graft donor. CDR3 protein: CASSLKGSGGYGYTF. For the CDR3, the DNA is TGTGCCAGCAGCTTGAAGGGCAGCGGAGGCTATGGCTACACCTTC.